The 25 T cell receptor beta chains below come from one sample, sequenced in a study of blood T cell repertoires in COVID-19 (dated by TCRdb to the early 2020s). Libraries were constructed by the immunoSEQ multiplex PCR assay. TCRdb mirrors the immuneACCESS table, restricted to in-frame sequences. Some clones are absent from its copies; in checked studies, under half trace to an unresolved V gene, and the reason for the others is unknown. In all, the sample holds some 210,000 clones, and approximately 86% of those were seen once. The top ten hold 10% of the sample. The sequenced material came from PBMCs or T cells enriched from blood (not recorded which). These receptors originate from a young man with acute COVID-19.

This sequence joins TRBV19 and TRBJ2-7; 7 positions agree with TRBD2. Germline CDR1 LNHDA, CDR2 SQIVND (reference sequence). Trimming took 2 bases from V and 2 from J; bases not matched to a gene: 0. The CDR3 is 13 amino acids. The CDR3 protein is CASSITSAYEQYF. The CDR3 bases are TGTGCCAGTAGTATAACTAGCGCCTACGAGCAGTACTTC.

The V call is TRBV28, the J call TRBJ2-7; 9 bases line up with TRBD1. The CDR3 extends over 14 amino acids. The V gene end was trimmed by 6 bases and the J gene end by 3 bases; junction bases not matched to a gene: 6. Germline V lookup: CDR1 MDHEN, CDR2 SYDVKM. CDR3 amino acids: CASRYRQGVYEQYF. CDR3 DNA sequence: TGTGCCAGCAGATATAGACAGGGGGTCTACGAGCAGTACTTC.

V usage is TRBV7-2 and J usage is TRBJ1-1; tentative D call: TRBD1 (6 bases). Deletions cut 4 bases from V and 4 bases from J, with 16 bases between. This CDR3 is built from 15 residues. Germline V gene data show CDR1 as SGHTA and CDR2 as FQGNSA. The CDR3: CASSSTGLGGTEAFF. For the CDR3, the DNA is TGTGCCAGCAGCTCCACAGGGCTCGGCGGCACTGAAGCTTTCTTT. Full variable domain (remainder filled in from reference TRBV7-2 and TRBJ1-1): GAGVSQSPSNKVTEKGKDVELRCDPISGHTALYWYRQSLGQGLEFLIYFQGNSAPDKSGLPSDRFSAERTGGSVSTLTIQRTQQEDSAVYLCASSSTGLGGTEAFFGQGTRLTVV.

This clone was seen once. The J gene is TRBJ2-1, the V gene TRBV4-1, with 8 nucleotides matching TRBD2. The germline gives CDR1 MGHRA, CDR2 YSYEKL. The trim removed 8 bases at V and 8 bases at J, leaving 14 bases unmatched. CDR3 length: 15 amino acids. CDR3 nucleotides: TGCGCCAGCTCTCCGGGACTAGGTGCATGGGATGAGCAGTTCTTC. Encoded protein: CASSPGLGAWDEQFF.

This rearrangement joins TRBV4-1 to TRBJ2-4, with 8 positions matching TRBD1. With 2 bases clipped from V and 1 base from J, the junction kept 7 bases outside the gene matches. The germline gives CDR1 MGHRA, CDR2 YSYEKL. The CDR3 has 17 amino acids. The CDR3 DNA reads as TGCGCCAGCAGCCAACCTGGACAGGGTTTGGCCAAAAACATTCAGTACTTC. Its translation is CASSQPGQGLAKNIQYF.

The chain is built from TRBV6-5 and TRBJ2-2, with a tentative D call TRBD1 (5 bases). V gave up 7 bases and J gave up 5 bases, with 11 bases separating them. The CDR3 has 13 amino acids. Germline lookup yields CDR1 MNHEY and CDR2 SVGAGI. The CDR3 is CASTDRETGELFF. The CDR3 nucleotides are TGTGCCAGCACCGACAGAGAAACCGGGGAGCTGTTTTTT.

The V call is TRBV28, the J call TRBJ1-1, with unresolved D. Germline values: CDR1 MDHEN, CDR2 SYDVKM. The germline V and J ends were trimmed by 0 bases and 2 bases, with 7 bases remaining between them. The CDR3 runs 14 residues. Here the CDR3 DNA reads TGTGCCAGCAGTTTATGGGGCAGAAACACTGAAGCTTTCTTT. Amino acids: CASSLWGRNTEAFF.

This clone has just one count. The chain couples TRBV6-5 to TRBJ1-3; no reliable D call. Per germline, CDR1 MNHEY and CDR2 SVGAGI. V lost 6 bases, J lost 4 bases, and 10 bases lay in between. CDR3 length: 13 amino acids. The CDR3 is CASSRRQGNTIYF. The CDR3 region has the DNA TGTGCCAGCAGCCGCCGCCAGGGAAACACCATATATTTT.

This clone occurred a few times. V gene TRBV6-5 combines with J gene TRBJ2-2, with D maybe TRBD2 (5 bases). Germline V CDR1 and CDR2: MNHEY, SVGAGI. Trimming left V 2 bases short and J 5 bases short, with 9 bases between. The CDR3 is 14 residues long. In nucleotides, the CDR3 is TGTGCCAGCAGTTACGGCCGGGATACCGGGGAGCTGTTTTTT. Its translation is CASSYGRDTGELFF.

Only one count was recorded for this clone. This sequence joins TRBV28 and TRBJ2-7, with TRBD1 identical over 7 bases. V shed 5 bases, J shed 4 bases, and the junction held 8 bases outside the gene matches. The CDR3 loop spans 14 amino acids. Germline V gene lookup returns CDR1 MDHEN and CDR2 SYDVKM. Here the CDR3 reads CASSPTGKLYEQYF. CDR3 coding DNA: TGTGCCAGCAGTCCGACAGGGAAACTTTACGAGCAGTACTTC.

A single count supports this clone. J is TRBJ2-1 and V is TRBV6-2 or TRBV6-3; 7 nucleotides line up with TRBD2. This CDR3 has 19 residues. From germline, CDR1 is MNHEY and CDR2 SVGEGT. V lost 0 bases to trimming and J lost 5 bases; unmatched junction nucleotides: 16. The CDR3 spells CASSYSILSLAGDHNEQFF. The DNA for the CDR3 is TGTGCCAGCAGTTACTCGATCCTGTCGCTTGCGGGAGATCACAATGAGCAGTTCTTC.

The J gene is TRBJ2-4, the V gene TRBV29-1; TRBD1 matches 7 bases. With 0 bases clipped from V and 6 bases from J, the junction kept 8 bases outside the gene matches. Germline CDR1 reads SQVTM; CDR2 reads ANQGSEA. This CDR3 has 15 amino acids. The CDR3 DNA reads as TGCAGCGTTGAAGATCTTCAGGGGGAGCGAAACATTCAGTACTTC. Translated: CSVEDLQGERNIQYF.

About this clone itself: The junction departs from the called germline gene at one end, perhaps through a read error. The rearrangement uses TRBV11-2 and TRBJ2-7; D is possibly TRBD1 (6 bases). CDR3 length: 17 residues. Germline CDR1 is SGHAT and CDR2 is FQNNGV. CDR3 bases: TGTGCCAGCAGCTTAGTTCCCACAGGGTCAAGGGCCCTGGGCAGGGACTTC. Its translation: CASSLVPTGSRALGRDF.

The J gene is TRBJ2-5, the V gene TRBV5-6; 8 nucleotides match TRBD1. The V and J ends lost 5 bases and 1 base, in that order; junction bases with no gene match: 4. The CDR3 has 14 amino acids. Germline assignment: CDR1 SGHDT and CDR2 YYEEEE. CDR3 loop: CASRFGQGQETQYF. Written as DNA, the CDR3 is TGTGCCAGCAGATTCGGACAGGGCCAAGAGACCCAGTACTTC. Complete variable domain (other parts from reference TRBV5-6 and TRBJ2-5): DAGVTQSPTHLIKTRGQQVTLRCSPKSGHDTVSWYQQALGQGPQFIFQYYEEEERQRGNFPDRFSGHQFPNYSSELNVNALLLGDSALYLCASRFGQGQETQYFGPGTRLLVL.

The chain recombines TRBV3-1 (or the pseudogene TRBV3-2) with TRBJ1-2, with D perhaps matching TRBD1 (5 bases). CDR3 length: 13 amino acids. Germline lookup yields CDR1 LGHDT and CDR2 YNNKEL (reference sequence). Trimming shortened V by 5 bases and J by 8 bases, and 15 bases separated the two germline ends. CDR3 bases: TGTGCCAGCAGCGCCCGGGGGTCTGACGGCTACACCTTC. Translation: CASSARGSDGYTF.

The chain combines TRBV7-8 with TRBJ2-3; tentatively, D is TRBD2 (5 bases). Germline V gene sequence: CDR1 SGHVS, CDR2 FQNEAQ. This CDR3 region has 15 residues. The V end was cut by 1 base, the J end by 3 bases, with 11 bases between. CDR3 sequence reads: CASSLDGLGTDTQYF. The CDR3 DNA is TGTGCCAGCAGCTTAGACGGACTTGGGACAGATACGCAGTATTTT.

The chain joins TRBV5-4 to TRBJ2-5; maybe TRBD2 (6 bases). V shed 1 base and J shed 4 bases, with 14 bases lying between them. The germline gives CDR1 SGHNT, CDR2 YYREEE (reference sequence). This CDR3 region has 15 residues. The CDR3 is CASSLSMGGGETQYF. The CDR3 DNA sequence: TGTGCCAGCAGCTTGTCCATGGGAGGAGGAGAGACCCAGTACTTC.

The chain uses TRBV7-2 and TRBJ2-1; TRBD2 aligns across 11 bases. The CDR3 contains 17 residues. Unmatched junction bases numbered 11, after V lost 5 bases and J lost 5 bases. In germline, CDR1 is SGHTA, CDR2 FQGNSA. Written as DNA, the CDR3 is TGTGCCAGCAGCCGCCCCCGCGGACTAGCGGGCAACAATGAGCAGTTCTTC. It codes for CASSRPRGLAGNNEQFF.

The V call is TRBV6-5, the J call TRBJ1-4; D not certain. CDR3 length equals 15 residues. V was clipped by 5 bases and J by 5 bases, with 15 bases between them. Germline CDR1 MNHEY, CDR2 SVGAGI. The CDR3 is CASSPRRGANEKLFF. The DNA of the CDR3 is TGTGCCAGCAGTCCTCGTCGGGGAGCGAATGAAAAACTGTTTTTT.

V gene TRBV30 combines with J gene TRBJ1-1; tentative D call: TRBD1 (5 bases). V was clipped by 3 bases and J by 3 bases, with 11 bases between them. The CDR3 length is 13 residues. The germline CDR1 and CDR2 sequences are GTSNPN and SVGIG (reference sequence). This CDR3 is CAWRITGDTEAFF. CDR3 nucleotide sequence: TGTGCCTGGAGGATAACGGGGGACACTGAAGCTTTCTTT. Based on the CDR3 plus reference TRBV30 and TRBJ1-1, the full variable domain is SQTIHQWPATLVQPVGSPLSLECTVEGTSNPNLYWYRQAAGRGLQLLFYSVGIGQISSEVPQNLSASRPQDRQFILSSKKLLLSDSGFYLCAWRITGDTEAFFGQGTRLTVV.

The chain joins TRBV19 to TRBJ2-7; maybe TRBD2 (6 bases). Between the trimmed V and J ends, which lost 3 bases and 4 bases, there was a span of 13 bases. The CDR3 contains 14 residues. Germline V gene data show CDR1 as LNHDA and CDR2 as SQIVND (reference sequence). CDR3 amino acids: CASSIETSGYEQYF. CDR3 nucleotide sequence: TGTGCCAGTAGTATTGAGACTAGTGGATACGAGCAGTACTTC.

J is TRBJ1-1 and V is TRBV7-9; D gene unclear. In germline, CDR1 is SEHNR, CDR2 FQNEAQ (reference sequence). The ends were cut back, 3 bases at V and 1 base at J, with 6 bases in the middle. CDR3 length: 13 amino acids. For the CDR3, the DNA is TGTGCCAGCAGCTTTTACACGAACACTGAAGCTTTCTTT. It translates to CASSFYTNTEAFF.

This sequence joins TRBV5-1 and TRBJ1-1, with 8 bases that match TRBD1. The CDR3 runs 16 residues. Germline V gene lookup returns CDR1 SGHRS and CDR2 YFSETQ. The V gene end was trimmed by 4 bases and the J gene end by 0 bases; junction bases not matched to a gene: 8. CDR3 residues: CASSPGQGRMNTEAFF. Here the CDR3 DNA reads TGCGCCAGCAGCCCCGGACAGGGACGCATGAACACTGAAGCTTTCTTT.

The V call is TRBV12-3 or TRBV12-4, the J call TRBJ1-3, with D possibly matching TRBD1 (5 bases). The CDR3 consists of 12 residues. With 6 bases removed from V and 4 bases from J, the gap between germline ends came to 7 bases. CDR3 sequence reads: CASSGGGNTIYF. The CDR3 region has the DNA TGTGCCAGCAGCGGGGGGGGAAACACCATATATTTT.

The genes are TRBV7-8 and TRBJ2-2; TRBD1 aligns across 7 bases. V was clipped by 2 bases and J by 2 bases; unmatched bases: 5. The CDR3 sequence is 16 residues long. Per the germline V gene, CDR1 is SGHVS and CDR2 is FQNEAQ. CDR3 nucleotides: TGTGCCAGCAGCTTACGCCGACAGGGAAACACCGGGGAGCTGTTTTTT. Translation gives CASSLRRQGNTGELFF.